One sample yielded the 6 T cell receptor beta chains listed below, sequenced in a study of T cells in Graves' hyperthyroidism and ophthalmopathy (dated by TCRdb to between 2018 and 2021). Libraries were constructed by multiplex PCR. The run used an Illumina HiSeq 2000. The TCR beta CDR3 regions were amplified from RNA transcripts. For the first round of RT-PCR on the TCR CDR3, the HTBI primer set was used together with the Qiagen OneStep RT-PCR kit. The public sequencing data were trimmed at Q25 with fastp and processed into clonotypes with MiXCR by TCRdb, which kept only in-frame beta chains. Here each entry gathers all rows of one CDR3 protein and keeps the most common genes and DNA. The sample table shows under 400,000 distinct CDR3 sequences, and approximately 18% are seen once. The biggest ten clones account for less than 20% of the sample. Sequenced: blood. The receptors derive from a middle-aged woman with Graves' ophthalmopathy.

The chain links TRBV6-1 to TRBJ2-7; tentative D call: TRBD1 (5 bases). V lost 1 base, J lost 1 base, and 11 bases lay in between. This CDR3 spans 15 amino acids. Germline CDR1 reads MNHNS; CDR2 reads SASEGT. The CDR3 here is CASSEEGIGSYEQYF. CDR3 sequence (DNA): TGTGCCAGCAGTGAAGAGGGGATTGGTTCCTACGAGCAGTACTTC.

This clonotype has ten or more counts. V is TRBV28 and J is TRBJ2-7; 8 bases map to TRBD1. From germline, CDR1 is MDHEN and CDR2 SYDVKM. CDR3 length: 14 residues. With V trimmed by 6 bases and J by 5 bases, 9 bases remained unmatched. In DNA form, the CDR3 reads TGTGCCAGCAGGCGGACAGGGAAAGGCAACGAGCAGTACTTC. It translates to CASRRTGKGNEQYF.

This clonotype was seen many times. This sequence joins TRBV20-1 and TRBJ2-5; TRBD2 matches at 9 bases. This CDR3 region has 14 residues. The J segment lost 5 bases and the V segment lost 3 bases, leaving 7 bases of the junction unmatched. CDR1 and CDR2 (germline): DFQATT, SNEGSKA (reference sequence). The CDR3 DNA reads TGCAGTGCTAGGACTAGCGGAAGCTTGGAGACCCAGTACTTC. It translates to CSARTSGSLETQYF.

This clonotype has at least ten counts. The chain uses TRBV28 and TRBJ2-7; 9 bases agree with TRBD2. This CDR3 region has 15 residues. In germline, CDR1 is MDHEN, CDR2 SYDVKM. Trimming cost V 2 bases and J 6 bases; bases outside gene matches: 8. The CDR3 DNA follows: TGTGCCAGCAGTTTACTTAGCGGGAGTCTACGCGAGCAGTACTTC. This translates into CASSLLSGSLREQYF.

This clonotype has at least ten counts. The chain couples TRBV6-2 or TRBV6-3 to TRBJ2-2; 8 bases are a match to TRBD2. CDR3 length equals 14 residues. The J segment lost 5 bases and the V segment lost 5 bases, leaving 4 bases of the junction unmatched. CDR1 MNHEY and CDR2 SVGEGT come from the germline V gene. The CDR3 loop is CASSGTRVTGELFF. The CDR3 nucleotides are TGTGCCAGCAGTGGGACTAGGGTAACCGGGGAGCTGTTTTTT.

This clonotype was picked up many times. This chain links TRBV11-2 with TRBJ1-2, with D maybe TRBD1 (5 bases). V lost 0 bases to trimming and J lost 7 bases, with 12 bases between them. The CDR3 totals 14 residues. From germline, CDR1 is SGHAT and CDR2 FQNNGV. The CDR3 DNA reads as TGTGCCAGCAGCTTAGAGCCGGGACCCGGTGGCTACACCTTC. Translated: CASSLEPGPGGYTF.